This T cell receptor beta chain was identified in a study of T cell changes during pregnancy in multiple sclerosis. This table comes from immunoSEQ multiplex PCR, and its TCRdb copy is limited to in-frame clones, with some not included. The sample lists roughly 100,000 clones; about 90% were seen once. The CDR3 has 14 residues. Germline V lookup: CDR1 MGHDK, CDR2 SYGVNS. With V trimmed by 4 bases and J by 4 bases, 5 bases remained unmatched. J is TRBJ2-3 and V is TRBV25-1; 7 bases map to TRBD1. The sequence was collected from a female donor with multiple sclerosis, enrolled in a pregnancy study. The sequenced sample was peripheral blood, obtained after pregnancy. The DNA of the CDR3 is TGTGCCAGCAGTGGTAGGGGGCGAGCAGATACGCAGTATTTT. Its translation is CASSGRGRADTQYF.